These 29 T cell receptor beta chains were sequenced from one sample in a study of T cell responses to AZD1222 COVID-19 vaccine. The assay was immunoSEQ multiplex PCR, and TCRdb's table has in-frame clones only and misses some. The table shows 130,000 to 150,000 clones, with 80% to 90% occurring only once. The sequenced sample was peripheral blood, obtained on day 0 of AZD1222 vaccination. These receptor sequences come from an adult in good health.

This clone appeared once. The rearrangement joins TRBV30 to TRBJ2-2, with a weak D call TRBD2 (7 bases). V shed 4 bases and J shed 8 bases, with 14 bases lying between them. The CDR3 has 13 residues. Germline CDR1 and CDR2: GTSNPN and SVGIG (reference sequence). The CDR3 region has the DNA TGTGCCTGGACCTTCCGGGGGGCAGGGGAGCTGTTTTTT. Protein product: CAWTFRGAGELFF.

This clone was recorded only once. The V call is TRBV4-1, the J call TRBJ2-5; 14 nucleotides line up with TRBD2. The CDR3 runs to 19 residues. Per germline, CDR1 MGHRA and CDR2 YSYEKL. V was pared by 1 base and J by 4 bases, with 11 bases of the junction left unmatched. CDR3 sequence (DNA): TGCGCCAGCAGCCAAGTTAGACTAGCGGGAGGGCTGCTGGGAGAGACCCAGTACTTC. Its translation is CASSQVRLAGGLLGETQYF.

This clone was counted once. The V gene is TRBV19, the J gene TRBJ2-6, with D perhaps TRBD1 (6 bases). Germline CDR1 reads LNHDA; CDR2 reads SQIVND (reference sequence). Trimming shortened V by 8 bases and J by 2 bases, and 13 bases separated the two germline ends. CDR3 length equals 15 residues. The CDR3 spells CASRTAGAGANVLTF. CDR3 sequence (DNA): TGTGCCAGTCGCACCGCAGGGGCTGGGGCCAACGTCCTGACTTTC.

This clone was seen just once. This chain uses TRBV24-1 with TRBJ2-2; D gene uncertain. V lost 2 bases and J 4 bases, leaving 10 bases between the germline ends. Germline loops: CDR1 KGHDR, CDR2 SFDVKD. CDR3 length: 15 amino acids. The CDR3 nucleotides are TGTGCCACCAGTGATTCGACGGGTGCCACCGGGGAGCTGTTTTTT. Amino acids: CATSDSTGATGELFF.

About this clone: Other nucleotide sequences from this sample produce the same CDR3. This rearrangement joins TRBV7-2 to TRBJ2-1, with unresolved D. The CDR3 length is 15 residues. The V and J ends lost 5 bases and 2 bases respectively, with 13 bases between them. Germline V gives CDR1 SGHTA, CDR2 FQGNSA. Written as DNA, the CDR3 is TGTGCCAGCAGCCTCGGATTAGGCCCCTACAATGAGCAGTTCTTC. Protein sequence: CASSLGLGPYNEQFF.

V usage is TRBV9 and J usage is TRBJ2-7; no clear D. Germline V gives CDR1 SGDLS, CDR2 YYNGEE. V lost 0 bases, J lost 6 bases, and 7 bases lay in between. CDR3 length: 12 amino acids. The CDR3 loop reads CASSVGKGEQYF. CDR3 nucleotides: TGTGCCAGCAGCGTAGGGAAGGGCGAGCAGTACTTC.

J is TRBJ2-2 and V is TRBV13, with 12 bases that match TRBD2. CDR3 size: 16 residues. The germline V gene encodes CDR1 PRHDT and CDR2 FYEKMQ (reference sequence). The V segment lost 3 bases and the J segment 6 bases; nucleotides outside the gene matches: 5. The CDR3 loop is CASSLRTSGIPGELFF. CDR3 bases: TGTGCCAGCAGCTTGAGGACTAGCGGGATTCCCGGGGAGCTGTTTTTT.

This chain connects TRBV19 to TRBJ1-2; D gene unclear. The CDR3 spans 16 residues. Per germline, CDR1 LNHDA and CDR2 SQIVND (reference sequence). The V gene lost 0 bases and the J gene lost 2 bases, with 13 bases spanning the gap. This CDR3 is CASSIDGQIQNYGYTF. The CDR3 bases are TGTGCCAGTAGTATAGATGGCCAAATCCAGAACTATGGCTACACCTTC.

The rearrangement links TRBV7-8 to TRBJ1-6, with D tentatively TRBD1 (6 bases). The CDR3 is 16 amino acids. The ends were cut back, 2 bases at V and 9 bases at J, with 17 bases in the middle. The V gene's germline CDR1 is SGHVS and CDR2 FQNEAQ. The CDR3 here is CASSLSDGPGASPLHF. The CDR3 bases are TGTGCCAGCAGCTTATCAGATGGGCCAGGGGCTTCACCCCTCCACTTT.

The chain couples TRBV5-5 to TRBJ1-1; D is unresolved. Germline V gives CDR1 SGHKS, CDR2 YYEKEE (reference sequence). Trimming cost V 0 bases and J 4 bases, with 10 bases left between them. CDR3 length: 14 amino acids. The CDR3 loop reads CASSLDGWSTEAFF. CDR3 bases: TGTGCCAGCAGCTTGGACGGATGGAGCACTGAAGCTTTCTTT.

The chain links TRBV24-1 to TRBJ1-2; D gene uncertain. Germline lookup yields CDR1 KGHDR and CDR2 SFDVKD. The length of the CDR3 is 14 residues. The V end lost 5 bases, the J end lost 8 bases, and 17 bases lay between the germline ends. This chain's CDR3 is CATSASAGLGGYTF. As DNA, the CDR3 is TGTGCCACCAGTGCATCCGCAGGCTTGGGAGGCTACACCTTC.

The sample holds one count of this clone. CDR3 region: CASNNGRAGEKLFF. In DNA form, the CDR3 reads TGCGCCAGCAATAATGGCAGGGCAGGGGAAAAACTGTTTTTT. The chain employs TRBV4-3 and TRBJ1-4, with a weak D call TRBD1 (5 bases). The CDR3 totals 14 residues. Deletions cut 7 bases from V and 8 bases from J, with 17 bases between. Germline CDR1 LGHNA, CDR2 YSLEER.

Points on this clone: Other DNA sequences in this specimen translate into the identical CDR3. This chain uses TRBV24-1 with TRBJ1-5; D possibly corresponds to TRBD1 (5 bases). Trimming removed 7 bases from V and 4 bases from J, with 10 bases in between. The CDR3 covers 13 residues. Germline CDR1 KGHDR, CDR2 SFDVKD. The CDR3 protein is CATSLSGNQPQHF. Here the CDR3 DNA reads TGTGCCACCAGCCTTTCAGGGAATCAGCCCCAGCATTTT.

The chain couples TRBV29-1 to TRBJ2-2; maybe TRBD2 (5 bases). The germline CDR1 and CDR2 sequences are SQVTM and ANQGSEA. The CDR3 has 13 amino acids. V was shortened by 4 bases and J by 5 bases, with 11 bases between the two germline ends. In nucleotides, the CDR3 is TGCAGCGTTGTTTCGGGGTTTACCGGGGAGCTGTTTTTT. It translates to CSVVSGFTGELFF.

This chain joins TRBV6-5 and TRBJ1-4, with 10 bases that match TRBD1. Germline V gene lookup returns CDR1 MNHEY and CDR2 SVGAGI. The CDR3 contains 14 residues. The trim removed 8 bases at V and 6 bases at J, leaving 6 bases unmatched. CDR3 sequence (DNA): TGTGCCAGCTCGTTGGACAGGGGGTATGAAAAACTGTTTTTT. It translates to CASSLDRGYEKLFF.

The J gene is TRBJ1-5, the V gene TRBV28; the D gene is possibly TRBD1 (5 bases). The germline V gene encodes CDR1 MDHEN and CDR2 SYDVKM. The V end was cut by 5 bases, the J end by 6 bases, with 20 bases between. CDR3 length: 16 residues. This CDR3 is CASSPTLGASSQPQHF. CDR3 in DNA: TGTGCCAGCAGTCCGACCCTCGGGGCTTCGAGTCAGCCCCAGCATTTT.

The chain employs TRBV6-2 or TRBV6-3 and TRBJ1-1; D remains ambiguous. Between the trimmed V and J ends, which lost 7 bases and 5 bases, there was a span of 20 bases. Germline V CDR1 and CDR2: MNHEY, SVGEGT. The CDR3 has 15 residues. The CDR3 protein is CASTYSGVVGTEAFF. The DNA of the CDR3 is TGTGCCAGCACGTACTCCGGGGTCGTGGGAACTGAAGCTTTCTTT.

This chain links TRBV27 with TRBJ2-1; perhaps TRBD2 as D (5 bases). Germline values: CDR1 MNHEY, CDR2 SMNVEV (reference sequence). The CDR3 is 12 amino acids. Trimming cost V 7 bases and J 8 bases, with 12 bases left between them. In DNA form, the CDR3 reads TGTGCCAGCACCGAAGGAGGCCATGAGCAGTTCTTC. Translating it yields CASTEGGHEQFF.

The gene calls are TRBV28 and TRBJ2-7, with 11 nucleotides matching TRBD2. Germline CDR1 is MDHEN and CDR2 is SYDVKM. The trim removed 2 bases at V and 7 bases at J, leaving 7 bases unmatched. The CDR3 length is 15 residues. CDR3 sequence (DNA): TGTGCCAGCAGTTTACTACTAGCGGGAGTTAGAGAGCAGTACTTC. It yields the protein CASSLLLAGVREQYF.

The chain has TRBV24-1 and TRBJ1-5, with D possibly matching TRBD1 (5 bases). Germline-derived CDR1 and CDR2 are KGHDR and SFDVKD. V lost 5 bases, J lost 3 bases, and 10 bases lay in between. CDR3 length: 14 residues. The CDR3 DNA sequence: TGTGCCACCAGTGGACAGCCTTCCAATCAGCCCCAGCATTTT. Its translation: CATSGQPSNQPQHF.

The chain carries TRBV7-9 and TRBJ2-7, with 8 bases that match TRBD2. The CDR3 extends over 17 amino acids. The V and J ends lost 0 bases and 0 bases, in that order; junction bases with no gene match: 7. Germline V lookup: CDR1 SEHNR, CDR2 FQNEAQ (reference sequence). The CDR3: CASSLAIAGSFSYEQYF. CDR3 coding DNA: TGTGCCAGCAGCTTAGCGATAGCGGGGTCTTTCTCCTACGAGCAGTACTTC.

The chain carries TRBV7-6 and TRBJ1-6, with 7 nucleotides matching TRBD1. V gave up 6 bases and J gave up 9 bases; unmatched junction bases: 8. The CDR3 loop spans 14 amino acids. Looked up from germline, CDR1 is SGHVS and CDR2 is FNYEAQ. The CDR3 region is CASRGDRAGSPLHF. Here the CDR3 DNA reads TGTGCCAGCAGGGGTGACAGGGCCGGTTCACCCCTCCACTTT.

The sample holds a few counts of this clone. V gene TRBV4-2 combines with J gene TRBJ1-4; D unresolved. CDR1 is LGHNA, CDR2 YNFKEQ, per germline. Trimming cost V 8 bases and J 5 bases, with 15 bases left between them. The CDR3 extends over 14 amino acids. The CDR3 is CASGRSVQNEKLFF. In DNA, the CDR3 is TGTGCCAGCGGAAGGTCAGTCCAGAATGAAAAACTGTTTTTT.

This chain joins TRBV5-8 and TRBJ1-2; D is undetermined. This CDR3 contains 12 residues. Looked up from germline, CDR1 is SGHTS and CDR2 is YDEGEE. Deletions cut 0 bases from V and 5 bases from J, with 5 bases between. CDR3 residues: CASSLDRYGYTF. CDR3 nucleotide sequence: TGTGCCAGCAGCTTGGACCGGTATGGCTACACCTTC.

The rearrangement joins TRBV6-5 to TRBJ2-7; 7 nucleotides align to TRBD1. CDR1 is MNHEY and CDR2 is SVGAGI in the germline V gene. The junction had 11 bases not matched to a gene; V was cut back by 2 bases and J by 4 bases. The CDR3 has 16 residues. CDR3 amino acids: CASSYRGQPSPYEQYF. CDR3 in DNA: TGTGCCAGCAGTTACCGGGGACAGCCATCACCTTACGAGCAGTACTTC.

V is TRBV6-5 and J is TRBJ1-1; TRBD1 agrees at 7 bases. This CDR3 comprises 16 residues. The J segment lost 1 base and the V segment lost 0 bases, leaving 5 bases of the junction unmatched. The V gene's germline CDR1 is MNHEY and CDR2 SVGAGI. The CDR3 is CASSYSVDRRNTEAFF. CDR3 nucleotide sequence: TGTGCCAGCAGTTACTCGGTGGACAGGCGGAACACTGAAGCTTTCTTT.

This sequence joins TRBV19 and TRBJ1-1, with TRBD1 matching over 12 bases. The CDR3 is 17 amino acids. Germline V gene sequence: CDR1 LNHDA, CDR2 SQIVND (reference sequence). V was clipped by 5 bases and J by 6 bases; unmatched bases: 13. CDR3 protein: CASSSRRDRGQAAEAFF. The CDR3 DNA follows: TGTGCCAGTAGTTCTCGGAGGGACAGGGGGCAGGCGGCTGAAGCTTTCTTT.

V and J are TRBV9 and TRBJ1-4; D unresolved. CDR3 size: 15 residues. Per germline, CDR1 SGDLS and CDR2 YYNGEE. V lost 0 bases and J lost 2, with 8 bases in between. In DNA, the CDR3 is TGTGCCAGCAGCGTAGGTGGGATTACTAATGAAAAACTGTTTTTT. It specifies CASSVGGITNEKLFF.

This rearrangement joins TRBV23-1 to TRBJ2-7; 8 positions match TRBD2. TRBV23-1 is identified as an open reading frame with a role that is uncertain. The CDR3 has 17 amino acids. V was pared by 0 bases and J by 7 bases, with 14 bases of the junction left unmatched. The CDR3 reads CASSQSWTSREGREQYF. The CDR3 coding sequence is TGCGCCAGCAGTCAATCGTGGACTAGCCGGGAGGGCCGGGAGCAGTACTTC.